The clone carrying this T cell receptor (beta chain) was counted a few times. This record comes from a study of response to subunit inactivated influenza vaccine. In germline, CDR1 is DFQATT, CDR2 SNEGSKA (reference sequence). CDR3 length equals 15 residues. With 5 bases clipped from V and 1 base from J, the junction kept 9 bases outside the gene matches. TCRdb redid the calling of the RT-PCR reads with MiXCR, one entry per CDR3 protein. The repertoire holds some 500,000 distinct CDR3 sequences, with approximately 17% as singletons. The sample in question was CD4+ T cells sorted from PBMCs, obtained less than 30 months after vaccination. The chain employs TRBV20-1 and TRBJ2-3, with 7 bases matching TRBD1. This sequence was found in a man aged 50 to 69 who received an inactivated influenza vaccine. This chain's CDR3 is CSAETGEARTDTQYF. The CDR3 region has the DNA TGCAGTGCTGAAACAGGGGAAGCACGCACAGATACGCAGTATTTT.